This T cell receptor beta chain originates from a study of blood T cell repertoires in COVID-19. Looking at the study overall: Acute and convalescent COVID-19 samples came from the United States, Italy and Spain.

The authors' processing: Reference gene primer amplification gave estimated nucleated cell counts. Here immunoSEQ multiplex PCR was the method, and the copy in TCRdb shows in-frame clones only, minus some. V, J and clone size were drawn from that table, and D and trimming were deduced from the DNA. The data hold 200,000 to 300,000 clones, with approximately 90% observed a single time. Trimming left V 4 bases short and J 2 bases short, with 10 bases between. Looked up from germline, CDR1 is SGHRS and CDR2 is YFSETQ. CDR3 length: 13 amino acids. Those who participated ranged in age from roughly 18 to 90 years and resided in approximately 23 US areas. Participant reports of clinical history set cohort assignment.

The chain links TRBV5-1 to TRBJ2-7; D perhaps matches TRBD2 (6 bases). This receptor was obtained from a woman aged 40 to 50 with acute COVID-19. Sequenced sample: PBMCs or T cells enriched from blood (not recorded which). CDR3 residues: CASSHGEAYEQYF. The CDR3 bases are TGCGCCAGCAGCCACGGGGAGGCCTACGAGCAGTACTTC.